This TCR beta chain was sequenced during a study of OX40 agonist ivuxolimab in advanced cancers. Measured with immunoSEQ multiplex PCR; TCRdb has only the in-frame clones, and not every one. This sample has some 43,000 clones; just under 90% occur once, and the top ten carry about a third. The germline CDR1 and CDR2 sequences are SGDLS and YYNGEE. The V end lost 3 bases, the J end lost 4 bases, and 16 bases lay between the germline ends. This CDR3 has 16 residues. The chain employs TRBV9 and TRBJ1-4; D possibly corresponds to TRBD1 (5 bases). The sequence was collected from an adult with an advanced solid tumor such as melanoma, head and neck, liver or kidney cancer. The sequencing here drew on CD4+ or CD8+ T cells sorted from blood, taken in a trial of the OX40 agonist ivuxolimab. The CDR3 protein is CASSEGPGPGNEKLFF. DNA for the CDR3: TGTGCCAGCAGCGAGGGGCCGGGACCGGGTAATGAAAAACTGTTTTTT.